This TCR beta chain was observed in a study of blood T cell repertoires in COVID-19. Overall study: From the United States, Italy and Spain came samples of acute and convalescent COVID-19. PBMCs, B-cell-depleted T cells, or T cells were the source of the cDNA or gDNA that made up the material.

Authors' methods: Amplifying reference gene primers gave estimates of nucleated cell counts. Libraries were prepared by immunoSEQ multiplex PCR; TCRdb keeps only in-frame clonotypes and omits some of them. V, J and clone size are taken as reported in that table, and D and trimming were inferred from the DNA itself. The sample has roughly 100,000 clones, roughly 80% seen once. Trimming cost V 3 bases and J 0 bases; bases outside gene matches: 10. The germline gives CDR1 SGHRS, CDR2 YFSETQ. This CDR3 comprises 19 residues. The TCR was taken from a human donor in a cohort sampled during active COVID-19. The sequenced material came from peripheral blood. The chain links TRBV5-1 to TRBJ2-6, with TRBD1 identical over 9 bases. This CDR3 reads CASSSLPGTGSSGANVLTF. In DNA, the CDR3 is TGCGCCAGCAGCTCTTTACCCGGGACAGGGAGCTCTGGGGCCAACGTCCTGACTTTC. The full variable domain, with the rest looked up from reference TRBV5-1 and TRBJ2-6, is KAGVTQTPRYLIKTRGQQVTLSCSPISGHRSVSWYQQTPGQGLQFLFEYFSETQRNKGNFPGRFSGRQFSNSRSEMNVSTLELGDSALYLCASSSLPGTGSSGANVLTFGAGSRLTVL.